The 30 T cell receptor beta chains listed next were all sequenced from one sample in a study of blood T cell repertoires in COVID-19. Data came from immunoSEQ multiplex PCR; TCRdb stores just in-frame clones and leaves some out. This table holds over 200,000 clones, 86% found once. The sequenced material came from PBMCs or T cells enriched from blood (not recorded which). The receptors derive from a man younger than 30 who had recovered from COVID-19.

The chain carries TRBV6-5 and TRBJ1-5; D remains ambiguous. V dropped 3 bases and J dropped 0 bases, with 3 bases sitting between them. This CDR3 has 13 residues. Germline V gene data show CDR1 as MNHEY and CDR2 as SVGAGI. The CDR3 spells CASSYNSNQPQHF. CDR3 nucleotides: TGTGCCAGCAGTTATAATAGCAATCAGCCCCAGCATTTT.

The chain employs TRBV5-1 and TRBJ1-6; D gene unclear. The V end was cut by 0 bases, the J end by 6 bases, with 7 bases between. Germline CDR1 is SGHRS and CDR2 is YFSETQ. CDR3 length: 14 amino acids. For the CDR3, the DNA is TGCGCCAGCAGCTTGGGAGGGTTTAATTCACCCCTCCACTTT. Translated, it gives CASSLGGFNSPLHF.

V usage is TRBV19 and J usage is TRBJ1-1, with TRBD1 as a possible D gene (5 bases). Trimming took 7 bases from V and 0 from J, leaving 12 bases between them. The V gene's germline CDR1 is LNHDA and CDR2 SQIVND (reference sequence). The CDR3 spans 14 residues. CDR3 protein: CASTHGGMNTEAFF. As DNA, the CDR3 is TGTGCCAGTACCCACGGGGGGATGAACACTGAAGCTTTCTTT.

The chain is built from TRBV5-1 and TRBJ2-7; 8 nucleotides align to TRBD1. Trimming took 4 bases from V and 5 from J; bases not matched to a gene: 17. The CDR3 is 17 residues long. The germline gives CDR1 SGHRS, CDR2 YFSETQ. The CDR3 here is CASSRLRFLGQEDEQYF. Written as DNA, the CDR3 is TGCGCCAGCAGCCGCCTACGCTTCTTGGGACAGGAGGACGAGCAGTACTTC.

A note on this clone: A read error may be the cause here, since a much bigger clone is one base away. Other DNA sequences from this sample encode an identical CDR3 as well. This chain connects TRBV3-1 (or the pseudogene TRBV3-2) to TRBJ2-5; D call uncertain. The V end was cut by 2 bases, the J end by 4 bases, with 5 bases between. CDR1 LGHDT and CDR2 YNNKEL come from the germline V gene (reference sequence). The CDR3 sequence is 12 residues long. The DNA for the CDR3 is TGTGCCAGCAGCCAATCAGGAGAGACCCAGTACTTC. Translating it yields CASSQSGETQYF.

The chain recombines TRBV28 with TRBJ1-1; D unclear. CDR1 is MDHEN and CDR2 is SYDVKM in the germline V gene. This CDR3 is built from 12 residues. The V gene lost 7 bases and the J gene lost 5 bases, with 11 bases spanning the gap. CDR3 sequence reads: CASTPSGTEAFF. The CDR3 DNA follows: TGTGCCAGCACCCCTAGTGGGACTGAAGCTTTCTTT.

The chain combines TRBV9 with TRBJ2-3, with 8 positions matching TRBD2. V shed 2 bases, J shed 5 bases, and the junction held 7 bases outside the gene matches. Per the germline V gene, CDR1 is SGDLS and CDR2 is YYNGEE. The CDR3 runs to 15 residues. The CDR3 DNA reads TGTGCCAGCAGCGTTCGAGCGGGAGCGGTAGATACGCAGTATTTT. This translates into CASSVRAGAVDTQYF.

This chain links TRBV11-2 with TRBJ2-1, with 9 bases that match TRBD2. V lost 4 bases and J lost 11; bases outside the gene matches: 15. CDR1 and CDR2 from the germline V gene are SGHAT and FQNNGV. The CDR3 spans 16 residues. As DNA, the CDR3 is TGTGCCAGCAGCTCCATACGCCACGGGACTAGCTATAAGCAGTTCTTC. It translates to CASSSIRHGTSYKQFF.

The rearrangement links TRBV7-6 to TRBJ1-2; D may be TRBD1 (6 bases). The CDR3 contains 17 residues. Germline V gives CDR1 SGHVS, CDR2 FNYEAQ. The V end lost 4 bases, the J end lost 0 bases, and 18 bases lay between the germline ends. In DNA form, the CDR3 reads TGTGCCAGCAGCTCTCGACAGGCTCGCTCCCCTAACTATGGCTACACCTTC. It is translated as CASSSRQARSPNYGYTF.

V is TRBV6-5 and J is TRBJ1-6; D may be TRBD1 (5 bases). With 7 bases removed from V and 10 bases from J, the gap between germline ends came to 17 bases. This CDR3 is 14 amino acids long. Germline V CDR1 and CDR2: MNHEY, SVGAGI. Here the CDR3 reads CASKEFTGSSPLHF. Written as DNA, the CDR3 is TGTGCCAGCAAGGAATTTACAGGATCGTCACCCCTCCACTTT.

In this sample, this clone turned up a few times. The V and J genes are TRBV3-1 (or the pseudogene TRBV3-2) and TRBJ2-2; no reliable D call. This CDR3 spans 15 amino acids. The germline V gene has CDR1 LGHDT and CDR2 YNNKEL (reference sequence). Trimming removed 2 bases from V and 4 bases from J, with 11 bases in between. CDR3 DNA sequence: TGTGCCAGCAGCCAACGGGTAGCTATCACCGGGGAGCTGTTTTTT. This sequence encodes CASSQRVAITGELFF.

This clone was seen a few times. J is TRBJ2-7 and V is TRBV6-1, with 14 nucleotides matching TRBD2. Germline CDR1 reads MNHNS; CDR2 reads SASEGT. The junction had 5 bases not matched to a gene; V was cut back by 3 bases and J by 4 bases. The CDR3 length is 16 residues. CDR3 sequence reads: CASSEGTSGGGYEQYF. CDR3 DNA: TGTGCCAGCAGTGAGGGGACTAGCGGGGGTGGTTACGAGCAGTACTTC.

This clone was detected only once. This sequence joins TRBV24-1 and TRBJ2-7; D gene uncertain. The CDR3 length is 13 residues. V was cut by 6 bases and J by 0 bases, with 8 bases left in between. In germline, CDR1 is KGHDR, CDR2 SFDVKD. The CDR3 region has the DNA TGTGCCACCAGTCACTCGAACTCCTACGAGCAGTACTTC. Protein: CATSHSNSYEQYF.

The chain recombines TRBV5-1 with TRBJ1-3; D is ambiguous. Trimming pared 4 bases from V and 4 bases from J, leaving 21 bases between. CDR1 is SGHRS, CDR2 YFSETQ, per germline. The CDR3 totals 17 residues. The CDR3 DNA reads as TGCGCCAGCAGCCTGGGAAGCACCCTTTTCATGGGAAACACCATATATTTT. Its translation is CASSLGSTLFMGNTIYF.

This clone was seen a handful of times. The rearrangement links TRBV5-5 to TRBJ2-7, with 8 bases lining up with TRBD1. The CDR3 has 15 amino acids. V lost 4 bases, J lost 2 bases, and 8 bases stayed unmatched. Germline CDR1 reads SGHKS; CDR2 reads YYEKEE (reference sequence). In nucleotides, the CDR3 is TGTGCCAGCAGCGTAGCCAGGGGGCTGGCCTACGAGCAGTACTTC. Its translation is CASSVARGLAYEQYF.

The chain joins TRBV7-9 to TRBJ2-3; 9 bases align to TRBD2. CDR3 size: 15 residues. V was clipped by 4 bases and J by 4 bases; unmatched bases: 6. The germline CDR1 and CDR2 sequences are SEHNR and FQNEAQ (reference sequence). The DNA of the CDR3 is TGTGCCAGCAGCTCGGCTAGCGGGGTGGCAGATACGCAGTATTTT. It encodes CASSSASGVADTQYF. Complete variable domain (other parts from reference TRBV7-9 and TRBJ2-3): DTGVSQNPRHKITKRGQNVTFRCDPISEHNRLYWYRQTLGQGPEFLTYFQNEAQLEKSRLLSDRFSAERPKGSFSTLEIQRTEQGDSAMYLCASSSASGVADTQYFGPGTRLTVL.

This clone was seen a single time. This sequence joins TRBV19 and TRBJ1-6; unclear D gene. Trimming took 4 bases from V and 7 from J, leaving 11 bases between them. The CDR3 spans 14 residues. The germline gives CDR1 LNHDA, CDR2 SQIVND (reference sequence). CDR3 sequence: CASSTDGINSPLHF. In nucleotides, the CDR3 is TGTGCCAGTAGTACAGACGGGATAAATTCACCCCTCCACTTT.

The chain carries TRBV28 and TRBJ2-3, with D unclear. The CDR3 is 16 amino acids. In germline, CDR1 is MDHEN, CDR2 SYDVKM. Trimming cost V 2 bases and J 2 bases, with 14 bases left between them. For the CDR3, the DNA is TGTGCCAGCAGTTTAGGTACCCGAACCTACACAGATACGCAGTATTTT. Translated: CASSLGTRTYTDTQYF.

This rearrangement joins TRBV27 to TRBJ1-1; 9 nucleotides align to TRBD1. CDR3 length: 14 amino acids. The V gene end was trimmed by 7 bases and the J gene end by 5 bases; junction bases not matched to a gene: 8. The germline V gene encodes CDR1 MNHEY and CDR2 SMNVEV (reference sequence). The chain's CDR3 is CASILRDRETEAFF. The CDR3 DNA reads TGTGCCAGCATCCTCCGGGACAGGGAGACTGAAGCTTTCTTT.

The rearrangement uses TRBV11-2 and TRBJ2-1; 7 bases are a match to TRBD2. Germline CDR1 and CDR2: SGHAT and FQNNGV. The CDR3 is 19 amino acids. V lost 2 bases to trimming and J lost 0 bases; unmatched junction nucleotides: 13. In DNA form, the CDR3 reads TGTGCCAGCAGCTTACGGGGGGATGGCTGGGGTAGCTCCTACAATGAGCAGTTCTTC. Its protein product is CASSLRGDGWGSSYNEQFF.

This chain joins TRBV15 and TRBJ2-1; TRBD2 agrees at 9 bases. CDR1 is LNHNV and CDR2 is YYDKDF in the germline V gene (reference sequence). J lost 9 bases, V lost 1 base, and 13 bases had no gene match. The CDR3 contains 17 residues. CDR3 nucleotides: TGTGCCACCAGCAGAGGATCGCCTAGCGGGATTGTTCGTGAGCAGTTCTTC. Translating gives CATSRGSPSGIVREQFF.

This chain links TRBV11-3 with TRBJ1-1; D is possibly TRBD1 (6 bases). Germline CDR1 is SGHNT and CDR2 is YENEEA. This CDR3 has 14 amino acids. V was cut by 5 bases and J by 3 bases, with 13 bases left in between. CDR3 amino acids: CASSRDKVDTEAFF. The CDR3 DNA is TGTGCCAGCAGCCGGGACAAGGTGGACACTGAAGCTTTCTTT.

V and J are TRBV27 and TRBJ1-1; no firm D call. In germline, CDR1 is MNHEY, CDR2 SMNVEV (reference sequence). CDR3 length equals 12 residues. Trimming took off 6 bases at V and 8 bases at J, with 13 bases between the two ends. In DNA form, the CDR3 reads TGTGCCAGCAGCCCATTCCGGGGAGAAGCTTTCTTT. It translates to CASSPFRGEAFF.

This clone was observed a single time. CDR3 coding DNA: TGTGCCAGCAGCGTAGGGGACAGGGGGTTTGAAGAGACCCAGTACTTC. Translated, it gives CASSVGDRGFEETQYF. The genes are TRBV9 and TRBJ2-5, with 11 bases matching TRBD1. From germline, CDR1 is SGDLS and CDR2 YYNGEE. Trimming removed 0 bases from V and 3 bases from J; junction bases left unmatched: 4. This CDR3 is built from 16 residues. The entire variable domain, with the rest obtained from reference TRBV9 and TRBJ2-5, is as follows: DSGVTQTPKHLITATGQRVTLRCSPRSGDLSVYWYQQSLDQGLQFLIQYYNGEERAKGNILERFSAQQFPDLHSELNLSSLELGDSALYFCASSVGDRGFEETQYFGPGTRLLVL.

Concerning this clone itself: This specimen includes other DNA sequences encoding the same CDR3. V is TRBV5-1 and J is TRBJ1-5; TRBD1 might be the D (5 bases). Trimming cost V 0 bases and J 0 bases, with 7 bases left between them. Germline-derived CDR1 and CDR2 are SGHRS and YFSETQ. The CDR3 spans 15 residues. CDR3 coding DNA: TGCGCCAGCAGCTTGGAGGGGAATAGCAATCAGCCCCAGCATTTT. It codes for CASSLEGNSNQPQHF.

The chain is built from TRBV11-2 and TRBJ2-1; 9 bases are shared with TRBD2. This CDR3 region has 16 residues. Germline-derived CDR1 and CDR2 are SGHAT and FQNNGV. Losses at the gene ends were 5 bases for V and 3 bases for J; bases not matched to a gene: 8. The CDR3 protein is CASSQLTSGHYNEQFF. Written as DNA, the CDR3 is TGTGCCAGCAGCCAACTTACTAGCGGGCACTACAATGAGCAGTTCTTC.

The CDR3 bases are TGTGCCATCACCGGACTAGCGGGAGTTACCAGCGAGCAGTACTTC. It translates to CAITGLAGVTSEQYF. The chain links TRBV10-3 to TRBJ2-7; TRBD2 aligns across 13 bases. Looked up from germline, CDR1 is ENHRY and CDR2 is SYGVKD. The CDR3 is 15 amino acids. V trimming: 7 bases; J trimming: 6 bases; junction bases outside the gene matches: 9.

The genes are TRBV4-1 and TRBJ1-2; 7 nucleotides align to TRBD1. Germline V gene data show CDR1 as MGHRA and CDR2 as YSYEKL. Trimming at V came to 4 bases and at J to 4 bases, leaving 3 bases not matched to a gene. The CDR3 runs to 13 residues. In nucleotides, the CDR3 is TGCGCCAGCAGCCGTGGACAGGTCTATGGCTACACCTTC. It encodes CASSRGQVYGYTF.

V usage is TRBV6-5 and J usage is TRBJ1-2, with 7 bases identical to TRBD1. The junction had 14 bases not matched to a gene; V was cut back by 2 bases and J by 8 bases. This CDR3 has 16 residues. The germline V gene encodes CDR1 MNHEY and CDR2 SVGAGI. The CDR3 is CASSYRDRAQTGGYTF. The CDR3 nucleotides are TGTGCCAGCAGTTACCGAGACAGGGCGCAGACGGGGGGCTACACCTTC.

In DNA form, the CDR3 reads TGTGCCAGCAGCTTAGGGAGGGCCTCCACTGAAGCTTTCTTT. Translation: CASSLGRASTEAFF. The chain recombines TRBV7-9 with TRBJ1-1, with D hard to call. Trimming removed 1 base from V and 4 bases from J, with 10 bases in between. CDR3 length: 14 residues. Looked up from germline, CDR1 is SEHNR and CDR2 is FQNEAQ (reference sequence).